A single sample is the source of the 29 T cell receptor beta chains below, sequenced in a study of T cells in localized non-small cell lung cancer. Measured with immunoSEQ multiplex PCR; TCRdb has only the in-frame clones, and not every one. The sample has some 2,000 clones, just under 30% seen once; the top ten hold approximately 24%. The sequenced sample was normal lung tissue next to the tumor, obtained before any cancer treatment. Source of these receptors: a man aged 35 to 70 with stage I lung adenocarcinoma.

This clone counts as hyperexpanded. DNA for the CDR3: TGTGCCAGCAGGTACGAGGAGCTTGGGGCTTTCTTT. Its protein product is CASRYEELGAFF. The chain recombines TRBV6-8 with TRBJ1-1; unclear D gene. Germline V lookup: CDR1 MNHGY, CDR2 SAAAGT. The length of the CDR3 is 12 residues. V dropped 6 bases and J dropped 11 bases, with 16 bases sitting between them.

This chain uses TRBV7-4 with TRBJ2-1; 9 bases align to TRBD1. This CDR3 is built from 14 residues. From germline, CDR1 is SGHVT and CDR2 SQSDAQ. The J segment lost 4 bases and the V segment lost 5 bases, leaving 3 bases of the junction unmatched. In DNA form, the CDR3 reads TGTGCCAGCAGCGGACAGGGGCCATACAATGAGCAGTTCTTC. Protein sequence: CASSGQGPYNEQFF.

The chain carries TRBV30 and TRBJ1-5; possibly TRBD1 for D (5 bases). The ends were cut back, 5 bases at V and 11 bases at J, with 16 bases in the middle. The CDR3 loop spans 12 amino acids. CDR1 and CDR2 (germline): GTSNPN, SVGIG (reference sequence). For the CDR3, the DNA is TGTGCCTGGGGCTATTTCCAGGGTGCCCAGCATTTT. Its translation is CAWGYFQGAQHF.

A few counts support this clone. J is TRBJ1-1 and V is TRBV6-8; D is possibly TRBD1 (5 bases). V was cut by 0 bases and J by 7 bases, with 15 bases left in between. This CDR3 is built from 15 residues. CDR1 and CDR2 from the germline V gene are MNHGY and SAAAGT. CDR3 sequence (DNA): TGTGCCAGCAGTTACTCGACGCAGGGTTCGGGTGAAGCTTTCTTT. This codes for CASSYSTQGSGEAFF.

The chain links TRBV30 to TRBJ2-7; D is unresolved. Per germline, CDR1 GTSNPN and CDR2 SVGIG (reference sequence). The length of the CDR3 is 14 residues. Trimming left V 1 base short and J 6 bases short, with 16 bases between. CDR3 amino acids: CAWSEGASPSEQYF. For the CDR3, the DNA is TGTGCCTGGAGTGAAGGCGCCAGCCCCAGCGAGCAGTACTTC.

This clone was observed a few times. The chain recombines TRBV18 with TRBJ1-1; the match to TRBD1 covers 8 bases. This CDR3 is built from 15 residues. Germline V gene lookup returns CDR1 KGHSH and CDR2 LQKENI. After removal of 3 bases from V and 5 bases from J, the junction contained 8 bases not matched to a gene. CDR3 nucleotide sequence: TGTGCCAGCTCACCCGGACAGGGTGGTGTAACTGAAGCTTTCTTT. This translates into CASSPGQGGVTEAFF.

The chain is built from TRBV18 and TRBJ2-7; a weak D match, TRBD1 (5 bases). The CDR3 is made up of 13 amino acids. V was clipped by 6 bases and J by 0 bases, with 9 bases between them. Germline V gives CDR1 KGHSH, CDR2 LQKENI. In nucleotides, the CDR3 is TGTGCCAGCTCTTCAGGGTCCTCCTACGAGCAGTACTTC. Amino acids: CASSSGSSYEQYF.

The chain couples TRBV6-8 to TRBJ2-3, with a tentative D call TRBD1 (5 bases). The V end was cut by 4 bases, the J end by 5 bases, with 10 bases between. CDR3 length equals 13 residues. Germline V CDR1 and CDR2: MNHGY, SAAAGT. CDR3 residues: CASSFTGLDTQYF. CDR3 DNA: TGTGCCAGCAGTTTTACAGGTTTAGATACGCAGTATTTT.

This chain joins TRBV9 and TRBJ1-5; D ambiguous. The germline V and J ends were trimmed by 5 bases and 2 bases, with 14 bases remaining between them. Germline V gene sequence: CDR1 SGDLS, CDR2 YYNGEE. This CDR3 region has 15 residues. CDR3 loop: CASSEDSGGNQPQHF. The DNA of the CDR3 is TGTGCCAGCAGTGAGGACTCAGGCGGCAATCAGCCCCAGCATTTT. Drawing the rest from reference TRBV9 and TRBJ1-5, the complete variable domain is DSGVTQTPKHLITATGQRVTLRCSPRSGDLSVYWYQQSLDQGLQFLIQYYNGEERAKGNILERFSAQQFPDLHSELNLSSLELGDSALYFCASSEDSGGNQPQHFGDGTRLSIL.

Relative to its sample, this clone is large (0.1 to 1%). V usage is TRBV11-3 and J usage is TRBJ1-2, with D perhaps TRBD1 (6 bases). Looked up from germline, CDR1 is SGHNT and CDR2 is YENEEA. The CDR3 is made up of 14 amino acids. Trimming stripped 1 base from V and 7 bases from J, with 13 bases between. DNA of the CDR3: TGTGCCAGCAGCTTAGGAACAGGGCTCTCTGGCTACACCTTC. Its protein is CASSLGTGLSGYTF.

There are a few counts of this clone. The rearrangement uses TRBV9 and TRBJ1-6; D gene ambiguous. The CDR3 sequence is 14 residues long. Deletions cut 2 bases from V and 8 bases from J, with 11 bases between. Looked up from germline, CDR1 is SGDLS and CDR2 is YYNGEE. The CDR3 region has the DNA TGTGCCAGCAGCGTGGGGTCGGTAGATTCACCCCTCCACTTT. Its translation is CASSVGSVDSPLHF.

This clone was picked up a small number of times. The chain couples TRBV9 to TRBJ2-7, with D perhaps TRBD1 or TRBD2 (5 bases each). The CDR3 has 12 residues. V lost 6 bases to trimming and J lost 6 bases, with 13 bases between them. CDR1 SGDLS and CDR2 YYNGEE come from the germline V gene. The CDR3 DNA reads TGTGCCAGCAAGAGGGGTTTGGGCGAGCAGTACTTC. Translating gives CASKRGLGEQYF.

This rearrangement joins TRBV11-3 to TRBJ1-2; a weak D match, TRBD1 (5 bases). Germline V gives CDR1 SGHNT, CDR2 YENEEA. The CDR3 loop spans 15 amino acids. V was cut by 1 base and J by 8 bases, with 17 bases left in between. The CDR3 coding sequence is TGTGCCAGCAGCTTAGGATTGGGAGGGGCCGGGGGCTACACCTTC. Amino acids: CASSLGLGGAGGYTF. Together with reference TRBV11-3 and TRBJ1-2, the CDR3 gives the full variable domain: EAGVVQSPRYKIIEKKQPVAFWCNPISGHNTLYWYLQNLGQGPELLIRYENEEAVDDSQLPKDRFSAERLKGVDSTLKIQPAELGDSAVYLCASSLGLGGAGGYTFGSGTRLTVV.

This clone was observed a handful of times. The chain uses TRBV18 and TRBJ2-7, with D uncertain. The CDR3 loop spans 13 amino acids. Germline V gene data show CDR1 as KGHSH and CDR2 as LQKENI. With 2 bases removed from V and 3 bases from J, the gap between germline ends came to 8 bases. The CDR3 protein is CASSPGQNYEQYF. CDR3 DNA: TGTGCCAGCTCACCAGGTCAAAACTACGAGCAGTACTTC.

This clone is deemed medium-sized. The junction and the germline gene differ at one end; a read error may be behind it. The J gene is TRBJ2-3, the V gene TRBV6-8; 8 nucleotides align to TRBD2. This CDR3 contains 17 residues. In germline, CDR1 is MNHGY, CDR2 SAAAGT. CDR3 in amino acids: CAISGAGGGLLTDTQYF. Here the CDR3 DNA reads TGTGCCATCAGTGGGGCCGGGGGGGGCCTCCTCACAGATACGCAGTATTTT.

This clone was counted a few times. The V and J genes are TRBV18 and TRBJ2-1; D is unclear. The length of the CDR3 is 21 residues. V was shortened by 2 bases and J by 0 bases, with 26 bases between the two germline ends. Germline V gene lookup returns CDR1 KGHSH and CDR2 LQKENI. Here the CDR3 DNA reads TGTGCCAGCTCACCAGACTCCGCCCCTAGGCGATTTAGTGCCTCCTACAATGAGCAGTTCTTC. As protein: CASSPDSAPRRFSASYNEQFF.

This clone was counted only a few times. V gene TRBV30 combines with J gene TRBJ1-2, with D perhaps TRBD1 (6 bases). Trimming cost V 5 bases and J 4 bases, with 14 bases left between them. Germline loops: CDR1 GTSNPN, CDR2 SVGIG (reference sequence). This CDR3 region has 13 residues. CDR3 sequence: CAWLLRGTYGYTF. DNA for the CDR3: TGTGCCTGGCTCTTGAGGGGGACCTATGGCTACACCTTC.

Details on this clone: The junction and the germline gene differ at one end; a read error may be behind it. The chain joins TRBV7-2 to TRBJ2-3; D is ambiguous. This CDR3 spans 13 amino acids. Germline V gene data show CDR1 as SGHTA and CDR2 as FQGNSA. The DNA for the CDR3 is TGTGCTAGCAGCTCCCAAGGCACAGATACGCAGTATTTT. The encoded protein is CASSSQGTDTQYF.

This clone was counted between two and nine times. This sequence joins TRBV19 and TRBJ1-1; D not certain. The CDR3 sequence is 16 residues long. The germline V gene encodes CDR1 LNHDA and CDR2 SQIVND (reference sequence). The ends were cut back, 6 bases at V and 0 bases at J, with 17 bases in the middle. CDR3: CASRSPGYTLNTEAFF. The CDR3, as DNA: TGTGCCAGTAGATCCCCGGGGTATACATTGAACACTGAAGCTTTCTTT.

The chain carries TRBV29-1 and TRBJ1-1; 8 bases map to TRBD1. V lost 0 bases, J lost 11 bases, and 11 bases stayed unmatched. Germline CDR1 and CDR2: SQVTM and ANQGSEA. This CDR3 spans 14 amino acids. This CDR3 is CSVEENPGGKVAFF. Written as DNA, the CDR3 is TGCAGCGTTGAAGAGAATCCAGGGGGCAAGGTTGCTTTCTTT.

The V and J genes are TRBV6-8 and TRBJ1-1, with a tentative D call TRBD1 (5 bases). The CDR3 totals 14 residues. Trimming pared 2 bases from V and 10 bases from J, leaving 17 bases between. CDR1 and CDR2 (germline): MNHGY, SAAAGT. The CDR3: CASSYGTPGERAFF. CDR3 coding DNA: TGTGCCAGCAGTTACGGTACGCCGGGGGAGAGAGCTTTCTTT.

The V gene is TRBV19, the J gene TRBJ1-2; D gene uncertain. V dropped 6 bases and J dropped 2 bases, with 10 bases sitting between them. This CDR3 has 13 amino acids. Per germline, CDR1 LNHDA and CDR2 SQIVND (reference sequence). In DNA, the CDR3 is TGTGCCAGTAGCGGTCAAGGGAACTATGGCTACACCTTC. Residues: CASSGQGNYGYTF.

J is TRBJ2-3 and V is TRBV19, with 7 nucleotides matching TRBD2. The germline V gene encodes CDR1 LNHDA and CDR2 SQIVND (reference sequence). Trimming cost V 10 bases and J 1 base; bases outside gene matches: 8. The CDR3 is 14 amino acids. CDR3 sequence (DNA): TGTGCCACCCTAGGCACTAGCGGCACAGATACGCAGTATTTT. The encoded protein is CATLGTSGTDTQYF.

The chain is built from TRBV6-8 and TRBJ2-3; a weak D match, TRBD2 (6 bases). This CDR3 has 14 amino acids. Trimming shortened V by 7 bases and J by 4 bases, and 15 bases separated the two germline ends. Germline V gene data show CDR1 as MNHGY and CDR2 as SAAAGT. DNA of the CDR3: TGTGCCAGCAACTCCGGGAGTCCAGCAGATACGCAGTATTTT. Protein sequence: CASNSGSPADTQYF.

This rearrangement joins TRBV25-1 to TRBJ1-5, with a tentative D call TRBD1 (6 bases). The CDR3 spans 13 residues. The V end lost 5 bases, the J end lost 2 bases, and 7 bases lay between the germline ends. Per germline, CDR1 MGHDK and CDR2 SYGVNS. The CDR3 region has the DNA TGTGCCAGCAGTAAGGGGGGCAATCAGCCCCAGCATTTT. Translation: CASSKGGNQPQHF.

The chain uses TRBV9 and TRBJ1-1, with a possible D match to TRBD1 (6 bases). The CDR3 sequence is 14 residues long. Germline assignment: CDR1 SGDLS and CDR2 YYNGEE. V shed 4 bases and J shed 1 base, with 11 bases lying between them. CDR3 bases: TGTGCCAGCAGCTCGCGACAGGAGAACACTGAAGCTTTCTTT. It encodes CASSSRQENTEAFF.

This clone appeared once. J is TRBJ2-5 and V is TRBV18; 8 positions agree with TRBD2. With V trimmed by 1 base and J by 5 bases, 6 bases remained unmatched. Germline loops: CDR1 KGHSH, CDR2 LQKENI. The CDR3 loop spans 15 amino acids. The DNA of the CDR3 is TGTGCCAGCTCACCACAGGTAGCGGGGTCTGAGACCCAGTACTTC. Its translation is CASSPQVAGSETQYF.

This clone was found a few times. The V gene is TRBV9, the J gene TRBJ2-7, with 9 bases matching TRBD1. The CDR3 has 15 residues. Germline V gene lookup returns CDR1 SGDLS and CDR2 YYNGEE. The J segment lost 6 bases and the V segment lost 0 bases, leaving 7 bases of the junction unmatched. The CDR3 reads CASSVVGTGIGEQYF. The CDR3 DNA is TGTGCCAGCAGCGTAGTAGGGACAGGGATCGGCGAGCAGTACTTC.

Only a few counts were recorded for this clone. The V call is TRBV19, the J call TRBJ2-7; 8 bases are a match to TRBD1. V was clipped by 6 bases and J by 5 bases; unmatched bases: 6. CDR3 length: 13 amino acids. Germline V gene lookup returns CDR1 LNHDA and CDR2 SQIVND (reference sequence). CDR3 region: CASSQNRGDEQYF. The CDR3 DNA reads TGTGCCAGTAGCCAGAACAGGGGGGACGAGCAGTACTTC.